This T cell receptor beta chain came from a study of control samples from healthy donors and cancer patients. Data came from immunoSEQ multiplex PCR; TCRdb stores just in-frame clones and leaves some out. The sample yields roughly 160,000 clones, roughly 95% seen once. The germline V gene encodes CDR1 LNHDA and CDR2 SQIVND (reference sequence). V was shortened by 7 bases and J by 5 bases, with 20 bases between the two germline ends. The CDR3 length is 15 residues. This clonotype was obtained from a woman aged 25 to 39 in good health. Sequencing used blood. The chain is built from TRBV19 and TRBJ1-1; unclear D gene. This CDR3 is CASTTDRALGTEAFF. The CDR3 DNA sequence: TGTGCCAGTACGACGGACCGCGCCTTAGGGACTGAAGCTTTCTTT. Using reference TRBV19 and TRBJ1-1 for the parts outside the CDR3, the full variable domain is DGGITQSPKYLFRKEGQNVTLSCEQNLNHDAMYWYRQDPGQGLRLIYYSQIVNDFQKGDIAEGYSVSREKKESFPLTVTSAQKNPTAFYLCASTTDRALGTEAFFGQGTRLTVV.